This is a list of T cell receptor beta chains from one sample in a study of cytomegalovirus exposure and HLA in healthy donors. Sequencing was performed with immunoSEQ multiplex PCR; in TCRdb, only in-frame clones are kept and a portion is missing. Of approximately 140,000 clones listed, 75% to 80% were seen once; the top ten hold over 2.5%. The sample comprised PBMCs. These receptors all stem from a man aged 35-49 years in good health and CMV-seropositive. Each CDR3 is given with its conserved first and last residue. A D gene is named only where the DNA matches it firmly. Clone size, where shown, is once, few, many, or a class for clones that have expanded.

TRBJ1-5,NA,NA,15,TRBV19,TGTGCCAGTAGTATGGAGGAGTATAGCAATCAGCCCCAGCATTTT,CASSMEEYSNQPQHF
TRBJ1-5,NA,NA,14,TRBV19,TGTGCCAGTAGTATGTCGTTGACAGATCAGCCCCAGCATTTT,CASSMSLTDQPQHF
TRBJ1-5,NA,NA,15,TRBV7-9,TGTGCCAGCAGCGCCCGAGGCGGGTCCAGTCAGCCCCAGCATTTT,CASSARGGSSQPQHF
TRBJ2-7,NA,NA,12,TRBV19,TGTGCCAGTAGTGAGGGTACCTACGAGCAGTACTTC,CASSEGTYEQYF
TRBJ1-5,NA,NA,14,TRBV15,TGTGCCACCAGCACAGCAACAGCCAATCAGCCCCAGCATTTT,CATSTATANQPQHF
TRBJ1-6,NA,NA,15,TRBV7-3,TGTGCCAGCAGCTTAATAGCCTCAGGGGATTCACCCCTCCACTTT,CASSLIASGDSPLHF
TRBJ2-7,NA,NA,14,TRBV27,TGTGCCAGCAGTTTCCAGGGTCTATTATACGAGCAGTACTTC,CASSFQGLLYEQYF
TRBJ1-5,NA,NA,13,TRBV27,TGTGCCAGCAGTTACACAGGGAATCAGCCCCAGCATTTT,CASSYTGNQPQHF
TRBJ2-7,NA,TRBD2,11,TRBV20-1,TGCAGCCCCGCGGGGGGCTACGAGCAGTACTTC,CSPAGGYEQYF
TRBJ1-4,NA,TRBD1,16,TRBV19,TGTGCCAGTAGTAGCGCCTTGGACAGGGATAATGAAAAACTGTTTTTT,CASSSALDRDNEKLFF
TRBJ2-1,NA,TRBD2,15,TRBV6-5,TGTGCCAGCAGTCGACTAGCGGGAGGGCCAAATGAGCAGTTCTTC,CASSRLAGGPNEQFF
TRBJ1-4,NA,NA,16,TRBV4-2,TGTGCCAGCAGCCAAGATAGCGCCTCAACTAATGAAAAACTGTTTTTT,CASSQDSASTNEKLFF
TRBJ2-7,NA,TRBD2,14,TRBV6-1,TGTGCCAGCAATCCCAGCGGGAGGGCCCACGAGCAGTACTTC,CASNPSGRAHEQYF
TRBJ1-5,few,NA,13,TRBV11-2,TGTGCCAGCAGCTTCATGAGCAATCAGCCCCAGCATTTT,CASSFMSNQPQHF
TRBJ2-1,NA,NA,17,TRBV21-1,NA,CASSDEGFAGGAPEQFF
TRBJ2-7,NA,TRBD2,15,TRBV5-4,TGTGCCAGCAGCCCGGAATACGGGAGGGCCTACGAGCAGTACTTC,CASSPEYGRAYEQYF
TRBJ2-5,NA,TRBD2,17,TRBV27,TGTGCCAGCAGTTTATCGAATCTAGCGGGAGAATTGGAGACCCAGTACTTC,CASSLSNLAGELETQYF
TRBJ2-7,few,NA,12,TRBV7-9,TGTGCCAGCAGCTCCCAGGGCTACGAGCAGTACTTC,CASSSQGYEQYF
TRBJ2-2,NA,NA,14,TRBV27,TGTGCCAGCAGTGACATTGAAAACACCGGGGAGCTGTTTTTT,CASSDIENTGELFF
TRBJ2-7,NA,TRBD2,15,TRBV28,TGTGCCAGCAGTCCAATAAGCGGGAGCTCAACCGAGCAGTACTTC,CASSPISGSSTEQYF
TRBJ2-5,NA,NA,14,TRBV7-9,TGTGCCAGCAGCTCCCCGGGTCTACAAGAGACCCAGTACTTC,CASSSPGLQETQYF
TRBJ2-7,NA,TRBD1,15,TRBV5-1,TGCGCCAGCAGCGCAGGGACAGGCCGAACTTACGAGCAGTACTTC,CASSAGTGRTYEQYF